This T cell receptor (beta chain) was captured in a study of graft-versus-host responses after intestinal transplantation. Study details: The whole recipient group had anti-thymocyte globulin induction followed by tacrolimus and steroids for roughly 3 years.

Study-wide points: GvH clones were identified in recipient marrow, with some first appearing in ileum or blood.

The protocol was immunoSEQ multiplex PCR, while the TCRdb copy is restricted to in-frame clones and leaves out a portion. Of 100,000 or so clones detected, roughly nine tenths appear once; the ten largest clones hold about 0.95%. The CDR3 runs to 18 residues. V gave up 2 bases and J gave up 0 bases, with 18 bases separating them. Per the germline V gene, CDR1 is SGHKS and CDR2 is YYEKEE (reference sequence). Of note for this clone: The antigen is undetermined.

The clonotype comes from a human donor who was the organ donor for an intestinal transplant. The source was unstimulated CD4+ T cells sorted from spleen or lymph node cells, collected before transplant. The chain joins TRBV5-5 to TRBJ1-5; D gene unclear. The CDR3 DNA is TGTGCCAGCAGCTTTGAGCGAACAGAAGCTTATAGCAATCAGCCCCAGCATTTT. Its translation is CASSFERTEAYSNQPQHF.